Listed below are T cell receptor beta chains from one sample, sequenced in a study of identical twins. TCRdb reanalysed the 5' RACE reads using MiXCR and keeps one entry per CDR3 protein. The repertoire holds around 1.7 million distinct CDR3 sequences, with about 32% as singletons. Sequencing was performed on cord blood. The receptors were sampled from a newborn girl in good health. CDR3s include the opening cysteine and the closing phenylalanine or tryptophan. The D gene is left open where the match is weak. Clone size is not always given. Where it is, it says once, few, many or a class for expanded clones.

CDR3 length | J gene | V gene | D gene | clone size | CDR3 protein | CDR3 DNA
15 | TRBJ2-7 | TRBV20-1 | TRBD2 | few | CSAPSSGVSSYEQYF | TGCAGTGCGCCTTCTAGCGGGGTTAGCTCCTACGAGCAGTACTTC
13 | TRBJ2-7 | TRBV7-9 | . | . | CASSLKPGIEQYF | TGTGCCAGCAGCTTGAAGCCCGGGATCGAGCAGTACTTC
16 | TRBJ1-1 | TRBV4-2 | . | once | CASSQERGYMNTEAFF | TGTGCCAGCAGCCAAGAAAGGGGCTACATGAACACTGAAGCTTTCTTT
15 | TRBJ2-4 | TRBV11-2 | . | . | CASSLVYSVGGIQYF | TGTGCCAGCAGCTTAGTGTATAGCGTAGGGGGCATTCAGTACTTC
15 | TRBJ2-7 | TRBV20-1 | . | once | CSARDPGAGSYEQYF | TGCAGTGCTAGAGATCCGGGGGCTGGCTCCTACGAGCAGTACTTC
14 | TRBJ2-3 | TRBV5-6 | . | few | CASSLRWDSKTQYF | TGTGCCAGCAGCTTGAGGTGGGACTCCAAGACGCAGTATTTT
11 | TRBJ2-1 | TRBV25-1 | . | few | CASIFDNEQFF | TGTGCCAGCATTTTCGACAATGAGCAGTTCTTC
13 | TRBJ2-1 | TRBV12-3/TRBV12-4 | . | . | CASSLVAHNEQFF | TGTGCCAGCAGTTTAGTGGCCCACAATGAGCAGTTCTTC
15 | TRBJ1-4 | TRBV7-9 | TRBD1 | few | CASSTGDSSSEKLFF | TGTGCCAGCAGCACGGGGGACAGTAGTTCCGAAAAACTGTTTTTT
13 | TRBJ2-2 | TRBV29-1 | . | . | CSVGRGEAGELFF | TGCAGCGTTGGCAGGGGTGAGGCCGGGGAGCTGTTTTTT
16 | TRBJ1-1 | TRBV12-3/TRBV12-4 | . | . | CASRPGALLGNTEAFF | TGTGCCAGCAGACCCGGGGCCCTTTTGGGAAACACTGAAGCTTTCTTT
12 | TRBJ2-4 | TRBV20-1 | . | . | CSAAGHRDIQYF | TGCAGTGCCGCGGGGCACAGGGACATTCAGTACTTC
15 | TRBJ2-5 | TRBV7-9 | . | few | CASSSWDSNQETQYF | TGTGCCAGCAGCTCTTGGGACTCGAATCAAGAGACCCAGTACTTC
15 | TRBJ1-2 | TRBV29-1 | TRBD1 | few | CSVEVGGQGDNGYTF | TGCAGCGTTGAAGTCGGGGGACAGGGGGACAATGGCTACACCTTC
14 | TRBJ2-7 | TRBV12-3/TRBV12-4 | TRBD2 | few | CASSFGLANYEQYF | TGTGCCAGCAGTTTCGGACTAGCGAACTACGAGCAGTACTTC
15 | TRBJ1-5 | TRBV18 | . | . | CASSPVTGRNQPQHF | TGTGCCAGCTCACCAGTGACAGGCCGCAATCAGCCCCAGCATTTT
14 | TRBJ1-2 | TRBV25-1 | TRBD1 | few | CASSDRGQGDGYTF | TGTGCCAGCAGTGACCGCGGACAGGGGGACGGCTACACCTTC
16 | TRBJ2-4 | TRBV28 | . | many | CASSFGSRQAKNIQYF | TGTGCCAGCAGTTTTGGTTCCAGGCAAGCCAAAAACATTCAGTACTTC
18 | TRBJ2-2 | TRBV14 | . | . | CASSQDGRLRLFTGELFF | TGTGCCAGCAGCCAAGATGGGAGGCTACGGCTCTTCACCGGGGAGCTGTTTTTT
17 | TRBJ2-3 | TRBV27 | TRBD2 | few | CASSLSILGRATDTQYF | TGTGCCAGCAGTTTATCGATACTCGGGAGGGCCACAGATACGCAGTATTTT
15 | TRBJ1-1 | TRBV4-1 | . | few | CASSHRPTSNTEAFF | TGCGCCAGCAGCCACCGACCGACCAGCAACACTGAAGCTTTCTTT
14 | TRBJ2-5 | TRBV20-1 | . | . | CGAREPGAQETQYF | TGCGGTGCTAGAGAGCCCGGGGCCCAAGAGACCCAGTACTTC
11 | TRBJ2-5 | TRBV28 | TRBD2 | once | CASHSGGTQYF | TGTGCCAGCCATAGCGGGGGGACCCAGTACTTC
11 | TRBJ1-2 | TRBV3-1 | . | many | CASSRLYGYTF | TGTGCCAGCAGTCGCCTCTATGGCTACACCTTC
11 | TRBJ1-1 | TRBV6-1 | . | few | CASLRGAEAFF | TGTGCCAGTCTTCGGGGAGCTGAAGCTTTCTTT
16 | TRBJ2-1 | TRBV21-1 | . | few | CASSKMGTSGRNEQFF | TGTGCCAGCAGCAAAATGGGAACTAGCGGGAGAAATGAGCAGTTCTTC
19 | TRBJ1-6 | TRBV13 | . | few | CASSQTGSIRGAWGSPLHF | TGTGCCAGCAGCCAGACAGGATCCATCCGTGGCGCCTGGGGTTCACCCCTCCACTTT
15 | TRBJ1-5 | TRBV29-1 | . | few | CSVEEEQGSNQPQHF | TGCAGCGTTGAAGAAGAGCAGGGTAGCAATCAGCCCCAGCATTTT
15 | TRBJ2-7 | TRBV28 | . | few | CASSSSDRHRREQYF | .
17 | TRBJ2-1 | TRBV3-1 | TRBD2 | few | CASSPHSGRTSYNEQFF | TGTGCCAGCAGCCCCCATAGCGGGAGGACCTCCTACAATGAGCAGTTCTTC
15 | TRBJ2-3 | TRBV27 | TRBD1 | . | CASSLTGMGTDTQYF | TGTGCCAGCAGTTTGACAGGGATGGGCACAGATACGCAGTATTTT
15 | TRBJ2-1 | TRBV20-1 | TRBD2 | few | CSASEGLAVRNEQFF | TGCAGTGCTAGCGAAGGACTAGCGGTACGAAATGAGCAGTTCTTC
12 | TRBJ2-7 | TRBV24-1 | . | many | CATSRRVYEQYF | TGTGCCACCTCACGACGAGTCTACGAGCAGTACTTC
11 | TRBJ2-5 | TRBV20-1 | . | . | CSAPQRETQYF | TGCAGTGCCCCGCAGCGGGAGACCCAGTACTTC
16 | TRBJ2-7 | TRBV12-3/TRBV12-4 | . | . | CASSFRALSGAYEQYF | TGTGCCAGCAGTTTTCGGGCGCTTAGCGGCGCCTACGAGCAGTACTTC
13 | TRBJ2-6 | TRBV19 | . | few | CASSIAGANVLTF | TGTGCCAGTAGTATAGCTGGGGCCAACGTCCTGACTTTC
15 | TRBJ1-4 | TRBV7-9 | . | . | CASSLGKFTNEKLFF | TGCGCCAGCAGCTTAGGGAAGTTTACGAATGAAAAACTGTTTTTT
14 | TRBJ1-2 | TRBV2 | . | . | CASSDIQETYGYTF | TGTGCCAGCAGTGACATCCAGGAGACCTATGGCTACACCTTC
15 | TRBJ2-5 | TRBV4-2 | TRBD2 | . | CASSPGLGTEETQYF | TGTGCCAGCAGCCCGGGACTAGGGACGGAAGAGACCCAGTACTTC
16 | TRBJ1-4 | TRBV20-1 | . | . | CSADPRGSQGREKLFF | TGCAGTGCTGATCCCCGTGGGTCGCAGGGAAGGGAAAAACTGTTTTTT
11 | TRBJ2-4 | TRBV2 | . | . | CASSGSDIQYF | TGTGCCAGCAGCGGGAGTGACATTCAGTACTTC
17 | TRBJ2-7 | TRBV4-1 | . | . | CASSPLDYPGSYNEQYF | TGCGCCAGCAGCCCCCTCGACTATCCCGGGTCCTACAATGAGCAGTACTTC
13 | TRBJ1-2 | TRBV29-1 | TRBD1 | once | CSVEDYRGRGYTF | TGCAGCGTTGAAGACTACAGGGGGCGCGGCTACACCTTC
15 | TRBJ1-4 | TRBV20-1 | . | few | CSARWGLDIDEKLFF | TGCAGTGCTAGATGGGGTTTGGACATAGATGAAAAACTGTTTTTT
16 | TRBJ2-3 | TRBV4-1 | TRBD1 | . | CASSQRQGAWTDTQYF | TGCGCCAGCAGCCAACGACAGGGGGCTTGGACAGATACGCAGTATTTT
17 | TRBJ1-6 | TRBV25-1 | . | . | CASSGSKDSSYNSPLHF | TGTGCCAGCAGTGGTTCCAAGGACAGTAGCTATAATTCACCTCTCCACTTT
19 | TRBJ2-7 | TRBV5-1 | . | . | CASSFRTNAPWTGAYEQYF | TGCGCCAGCAGCTTCCGGACTAATGCACCCTGGACGGGAGCCTACGAGCAGTACTTC
15 | TRBJ2-7 | TRBV27 | . | once | CASSLKDGSPYEQYF | TGTGCCAGCAGTTTGAAGGATGGGAGTCCCTACGAGCAGTACTTC
15 | TRBJ2-7 | TRBV27 | . | few | CASHDAPGSFYEQYF | TGTGCCAGTCACGATGCCCCAGGTTCCTTCTACGAGCAGTACTTC
14 | TRBJ1-5 | TRBV7-8 | TRBD1 | . | CASSRGQGERPQHF | TGTGCCAGCAGCCGAGGACAGGGAGAACGGCCCCAGCATTTT
17 | TRBJ2-1 | TRBV29-1 | TRBD2 | . | CSGMRGTSGGAYNEQFF | TGCAGCGGCATGAGAGGGACTAGCGGGGGAGCCTACAATGAGCAGTTCTTC
16 | TRBJ2-3 | TRBV2 | . | few | CASSGEGGSHTDTQYF | TGTGCCAGCAGTGGTGAGGGAGGATCGCACACAGATACGCAGTATTTT